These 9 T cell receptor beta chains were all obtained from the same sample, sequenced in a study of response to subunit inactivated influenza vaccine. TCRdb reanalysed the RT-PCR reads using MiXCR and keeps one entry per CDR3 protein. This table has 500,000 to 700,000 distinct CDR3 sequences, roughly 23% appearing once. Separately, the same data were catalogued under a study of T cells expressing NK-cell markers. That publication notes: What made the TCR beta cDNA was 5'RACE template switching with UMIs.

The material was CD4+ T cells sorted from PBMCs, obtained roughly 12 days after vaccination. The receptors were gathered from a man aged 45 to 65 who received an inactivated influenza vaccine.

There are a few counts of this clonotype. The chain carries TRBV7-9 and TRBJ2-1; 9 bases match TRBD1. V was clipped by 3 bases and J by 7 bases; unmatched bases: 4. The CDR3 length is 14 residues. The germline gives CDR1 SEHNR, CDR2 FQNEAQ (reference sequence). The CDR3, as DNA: TGTGCCAGCAGCTTCGGACAGGGGTTGAATGAGCAGTTCTTC. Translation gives CASSFGQGLNEQFF.

CDR3 sequence: CASSHGPFLNTDTQYF. In DNA form, the CDR3 reads TGTGCCAGCAGCCATGGACCCTTTCTTAACACAGATACGCAGTATTTT. The chain links TRBV7-2 to TRBJ2-3; no definite D call. The CDR3 has 16 amino acids. CDR1 is SGHTA, CDR2 FQGNSA, per germline. Trimming shortened V by 5 bases and J by 2 bases, and 17 bases separated the two germline ends.

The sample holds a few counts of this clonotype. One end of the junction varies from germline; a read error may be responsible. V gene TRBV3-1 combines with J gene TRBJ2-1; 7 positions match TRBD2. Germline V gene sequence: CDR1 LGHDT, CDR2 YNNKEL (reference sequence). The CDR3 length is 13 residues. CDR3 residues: CASSQGFGAGVVF. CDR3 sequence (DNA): TGTGCCAGCAGCCAAGGGTTTGGGGCGGGGGTGGTCTTC.

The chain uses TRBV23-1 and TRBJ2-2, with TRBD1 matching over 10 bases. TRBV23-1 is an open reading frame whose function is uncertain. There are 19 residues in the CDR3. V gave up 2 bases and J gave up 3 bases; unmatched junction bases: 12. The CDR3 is CASSQPGKSGTGDTGELFF. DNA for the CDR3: TGCGCCAGCAGTCAACCGGGGAAATCCGGGACAGGGGACACCGGGGAGCTGTTTTTT.

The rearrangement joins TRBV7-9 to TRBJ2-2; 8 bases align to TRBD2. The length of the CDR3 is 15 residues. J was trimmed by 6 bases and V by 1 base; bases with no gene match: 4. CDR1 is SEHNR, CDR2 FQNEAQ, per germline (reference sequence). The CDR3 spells CASSLEAGVAGELFF. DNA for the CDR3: TGTGCCAGCAGCTTAGAAGCGGGAGTGGCCGGGGAGCTGTTTTTT. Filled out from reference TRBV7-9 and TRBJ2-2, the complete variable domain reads DTGVSQNPRHKITKRGQNVTFRCDPISEHNRLYWYRQTLGQGPEFLTYFQNEAQLEKSRLLSDRFSAERPKGSFSTLEIQRTEQGDSAMYLCASSLEAGVAGELFFGEGSRLTVL.

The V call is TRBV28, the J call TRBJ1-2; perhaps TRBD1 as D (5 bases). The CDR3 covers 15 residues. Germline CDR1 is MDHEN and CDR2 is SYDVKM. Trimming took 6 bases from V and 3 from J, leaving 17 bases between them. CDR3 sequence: CASRVNGGGDYGYTF. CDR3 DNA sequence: TGTGCCAGCAGAGTAAACGGGGGAGGAGACTATGGCTACACCTTC.

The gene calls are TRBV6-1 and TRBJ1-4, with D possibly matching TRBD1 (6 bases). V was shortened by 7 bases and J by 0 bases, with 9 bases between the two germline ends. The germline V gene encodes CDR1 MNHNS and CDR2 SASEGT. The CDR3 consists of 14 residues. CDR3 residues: CASTQGSTNEKLFF. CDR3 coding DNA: TGTGCCAGCACCCAGGGGTCAACTAATGAAAAACTGTTTTTT.

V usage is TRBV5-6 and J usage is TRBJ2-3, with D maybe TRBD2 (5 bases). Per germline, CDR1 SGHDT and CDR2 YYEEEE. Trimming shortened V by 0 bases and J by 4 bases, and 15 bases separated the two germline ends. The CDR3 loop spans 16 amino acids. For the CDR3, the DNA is TGTGCCAGCAGCTTGGCCACGGGGAAGGGTGCAGATACGCAGTATTTT. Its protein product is CASSLATGKGADTQYF.

The CDR3 here is CASSFGPSGVWGQETQYF. The CDR3 DNA reads TGCGCCAGCAGCTTCGGTCCTAGCGGGGTATGGGGGCAAGAGACCCAGTACTTC. V usage is TRBV5-1 and J usage is TRBJ2-5; 9 bases align to TRBD2. The junction had 13 bases not matched to a gene; V was cut back by 2 bases and J by 2 bases. The CDR3 spans 18 residues. Germline CDR1 and CDR2: SGHRS and YFSETQ.